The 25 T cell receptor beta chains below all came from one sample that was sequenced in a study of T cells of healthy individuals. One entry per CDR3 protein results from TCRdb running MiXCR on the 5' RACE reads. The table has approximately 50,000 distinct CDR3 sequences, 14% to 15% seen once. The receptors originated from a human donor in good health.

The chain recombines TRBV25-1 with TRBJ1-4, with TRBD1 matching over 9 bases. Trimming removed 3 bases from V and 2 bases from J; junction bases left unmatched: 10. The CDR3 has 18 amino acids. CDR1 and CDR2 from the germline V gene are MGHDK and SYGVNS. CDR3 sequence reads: CASSDPPAGTGTNEKLFF. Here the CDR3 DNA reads TGTGCCAGCAGTGACCCCCCGGCGGGGACAGGGACTAATGAAAAACTGTTTTTT.

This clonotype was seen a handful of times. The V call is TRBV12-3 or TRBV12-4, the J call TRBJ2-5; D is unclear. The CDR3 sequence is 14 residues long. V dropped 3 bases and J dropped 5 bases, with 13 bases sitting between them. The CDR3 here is CASSFHPVLETQYF. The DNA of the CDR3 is TGTGCCAGCAGTTTCCACCCGGTGCTTGAGACCCAGTACTTC.

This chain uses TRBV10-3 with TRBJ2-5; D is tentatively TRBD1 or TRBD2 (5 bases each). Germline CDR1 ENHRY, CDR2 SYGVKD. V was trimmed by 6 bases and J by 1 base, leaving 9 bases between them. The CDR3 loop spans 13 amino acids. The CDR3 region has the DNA TGTGCCATCAGCCGGGACCCCCAAGAGACCCAGTACTTC. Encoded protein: CAISRDPQETQYF.

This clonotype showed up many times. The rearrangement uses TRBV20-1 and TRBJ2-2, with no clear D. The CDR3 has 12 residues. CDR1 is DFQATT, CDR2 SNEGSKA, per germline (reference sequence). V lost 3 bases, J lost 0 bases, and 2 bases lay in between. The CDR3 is CSARANTGELFF. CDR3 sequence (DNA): TGCAGTGCTAGGGCGAACACCGGGGAGCTGTTTTTT.

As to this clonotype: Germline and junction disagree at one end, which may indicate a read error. The CDR3 here is CAGSLQGSEYEQYF. The CDR3 coding sequence is TGCGCCGGCAGCTTGCAGGGATCGGAGTACGAGCAGTACTTC. The V and J genes are TRBV5-1 and TRBJ2-7; D perhaps matches TRBD1 (5 bases). The CDR3 totals 14 residues. Germline CDR1 SGHRS, CDR2 YFSETQ.

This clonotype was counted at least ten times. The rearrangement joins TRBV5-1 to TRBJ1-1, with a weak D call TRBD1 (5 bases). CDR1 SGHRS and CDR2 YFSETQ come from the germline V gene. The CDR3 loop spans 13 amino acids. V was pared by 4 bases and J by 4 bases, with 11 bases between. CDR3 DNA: TGCGCCAGCAGCCGGGGGGTGAGCACTGAAGCTTTCTTT. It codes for CASSRGVSTEAFF.

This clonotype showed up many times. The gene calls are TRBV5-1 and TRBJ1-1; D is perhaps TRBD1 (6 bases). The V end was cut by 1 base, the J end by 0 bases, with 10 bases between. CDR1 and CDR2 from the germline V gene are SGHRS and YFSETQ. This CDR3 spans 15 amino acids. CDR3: CASSLTTGLNTEAFF. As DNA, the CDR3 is TGCGCCAGCAGCTTGACCACAGGGCTGAACACTGAAGCTTTCTTT.

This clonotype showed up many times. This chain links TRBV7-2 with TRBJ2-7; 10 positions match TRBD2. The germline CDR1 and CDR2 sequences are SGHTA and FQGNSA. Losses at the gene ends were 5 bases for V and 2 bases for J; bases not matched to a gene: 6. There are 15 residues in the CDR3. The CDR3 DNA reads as TGTGCCAGCAGCCTAAGGACTAGCGGACCCTACGAGCAGTACTTC. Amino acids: CASSLRTSGPYEQYF.

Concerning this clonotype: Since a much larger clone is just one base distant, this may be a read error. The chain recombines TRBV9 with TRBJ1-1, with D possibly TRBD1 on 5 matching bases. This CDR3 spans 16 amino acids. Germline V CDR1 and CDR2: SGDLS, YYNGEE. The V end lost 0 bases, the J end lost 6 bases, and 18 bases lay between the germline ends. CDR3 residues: CASSVAQVPSPAEAFF. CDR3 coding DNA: TGTGCCAGCAGCGTAGCACAGGTGCCTTCGCCCGCTGAAGCTTTCTTT.

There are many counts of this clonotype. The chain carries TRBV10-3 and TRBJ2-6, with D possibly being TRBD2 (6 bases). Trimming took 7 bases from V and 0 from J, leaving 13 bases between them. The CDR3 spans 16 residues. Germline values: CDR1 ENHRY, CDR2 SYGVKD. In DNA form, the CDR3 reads TGTGCCATCAATCCGGGAGCTACCTCTGGGGCCAACGTCCTGACTTTC. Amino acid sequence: CAINPGATSGANVLTF.

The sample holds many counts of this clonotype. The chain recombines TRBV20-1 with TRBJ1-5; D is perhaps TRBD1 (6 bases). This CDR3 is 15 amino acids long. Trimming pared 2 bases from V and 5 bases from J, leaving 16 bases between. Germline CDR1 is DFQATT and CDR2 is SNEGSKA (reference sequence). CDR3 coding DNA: TGCAGTGCTAGATCCCCGCTGGGGGGCGATCAGCCCCAGCATTTT. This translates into CSARSPLGGDQPQHF.

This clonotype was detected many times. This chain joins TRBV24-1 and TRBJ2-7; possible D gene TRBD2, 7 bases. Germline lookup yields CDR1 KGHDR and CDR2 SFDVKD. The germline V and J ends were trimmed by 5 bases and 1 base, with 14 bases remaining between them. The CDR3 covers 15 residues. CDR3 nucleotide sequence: TGTGCCACCAGTGCAGGGGCTAGCGGATCCTACGAGCAGTACTTC. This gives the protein CATSAGASGSYEQYF.

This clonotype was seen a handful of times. The CDR3 nucleotides read TGTGCCAGCAGCAAAGGTCCTAGCGGAGACACAACCTACTACGAGCAGTACTTC. Protein sequence: CASSKGPSGDTTYYEQYF. This sequence joins TRBV21-1 and TRBJ2-7; the D call TRBD2 from the table was never checked on the DNA. TRBV21-1 is flagged as a pseudogene. CDR3 length: 18 amino acids.

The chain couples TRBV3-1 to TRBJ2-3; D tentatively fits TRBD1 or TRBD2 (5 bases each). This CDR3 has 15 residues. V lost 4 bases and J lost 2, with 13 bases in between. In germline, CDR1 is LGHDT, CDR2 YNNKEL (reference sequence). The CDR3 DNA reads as TGTGCCAGCAGCCGCCACGGGGACCCCACAGATACGCAGTATTTT. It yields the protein CASSRHGDPTDTQYF.

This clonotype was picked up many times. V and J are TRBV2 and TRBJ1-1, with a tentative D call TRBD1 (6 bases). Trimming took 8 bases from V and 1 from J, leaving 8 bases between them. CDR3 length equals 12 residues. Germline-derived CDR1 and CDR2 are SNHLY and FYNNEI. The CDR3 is CASGDTNTEAFF. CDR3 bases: TGTGCCAGCGGGGACACGAACACTGAAGCTTTCTTT.

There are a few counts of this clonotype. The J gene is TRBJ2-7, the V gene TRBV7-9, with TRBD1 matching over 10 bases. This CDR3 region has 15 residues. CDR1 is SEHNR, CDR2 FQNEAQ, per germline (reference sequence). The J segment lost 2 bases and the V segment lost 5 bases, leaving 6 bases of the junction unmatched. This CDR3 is CASSRGQGVAYEQYF. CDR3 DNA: TGTGCCAGCAGCCGTGGACAGGGGGTGGCCTACGAGCAGTACTTC.

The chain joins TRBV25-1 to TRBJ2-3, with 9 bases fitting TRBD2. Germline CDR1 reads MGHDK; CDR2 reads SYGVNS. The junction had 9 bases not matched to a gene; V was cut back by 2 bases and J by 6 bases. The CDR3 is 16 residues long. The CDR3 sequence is CASSEMSGGMDDTQYF. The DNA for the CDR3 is TGTGCCAGCAGTGAAATGAGCGGGGGGATGGACGATACGCAGTATTTT.

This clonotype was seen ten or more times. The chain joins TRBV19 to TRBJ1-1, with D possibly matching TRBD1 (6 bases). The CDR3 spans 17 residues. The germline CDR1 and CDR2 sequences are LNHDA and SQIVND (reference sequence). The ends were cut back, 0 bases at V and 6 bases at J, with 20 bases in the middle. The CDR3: CASSIDRSIGGAAEAFF. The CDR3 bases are TGTGCCAGTAGTATAGATCGAAGTATTGGGGGCGCGGCTGAAGCTTTCTTT.

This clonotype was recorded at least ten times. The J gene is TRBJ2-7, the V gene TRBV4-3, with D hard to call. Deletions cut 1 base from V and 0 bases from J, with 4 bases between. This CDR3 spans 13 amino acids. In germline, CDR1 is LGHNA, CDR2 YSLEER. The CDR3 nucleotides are TGCGCCAGCAGCCAAGGGGACTCCTACGAGCAGTACTTC. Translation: CASSQGDSYEQYF.

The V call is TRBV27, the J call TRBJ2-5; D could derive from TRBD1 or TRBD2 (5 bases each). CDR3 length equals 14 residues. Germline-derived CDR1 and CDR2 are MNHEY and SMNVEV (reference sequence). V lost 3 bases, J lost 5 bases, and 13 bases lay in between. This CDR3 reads CASSLWGFGETQYF. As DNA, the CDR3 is TGTGCCAGCAGTTTGTGGGGGTTCGGCGAGACCCAGTACTTC.

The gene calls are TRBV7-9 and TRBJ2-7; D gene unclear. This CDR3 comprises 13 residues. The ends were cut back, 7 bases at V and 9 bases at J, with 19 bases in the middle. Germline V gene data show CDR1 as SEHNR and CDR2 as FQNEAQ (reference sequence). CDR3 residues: CASTNSAPSGQYF. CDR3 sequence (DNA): TGTGCCAGCACAAATTCAGCCCCCTCGGGGCAGTACTTC.

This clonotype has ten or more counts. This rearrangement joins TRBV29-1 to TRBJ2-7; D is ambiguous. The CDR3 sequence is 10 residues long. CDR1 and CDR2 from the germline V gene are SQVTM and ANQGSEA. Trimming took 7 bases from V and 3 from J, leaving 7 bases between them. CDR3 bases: TGCAGCGCGGGCGACTACGAGCAGTACTTC. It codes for CSAGDYEQYF.

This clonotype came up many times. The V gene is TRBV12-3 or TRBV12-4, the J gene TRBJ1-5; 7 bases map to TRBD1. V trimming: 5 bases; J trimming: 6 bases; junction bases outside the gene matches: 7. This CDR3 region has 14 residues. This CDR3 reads CASSPQGTSQPQHF. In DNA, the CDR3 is TGTGCCAGCAGTCCACAGGGGACTAGTCAGCCCCAGCATTTT.

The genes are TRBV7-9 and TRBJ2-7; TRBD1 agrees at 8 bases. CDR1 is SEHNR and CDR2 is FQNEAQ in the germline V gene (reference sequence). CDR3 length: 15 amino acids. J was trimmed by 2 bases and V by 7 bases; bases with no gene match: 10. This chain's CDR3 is CASTKSTGVPYEQYF. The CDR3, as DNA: TGTGCCAGCACCAAATCGACAGGGGTACCCTACGAGCAGTACTTC.

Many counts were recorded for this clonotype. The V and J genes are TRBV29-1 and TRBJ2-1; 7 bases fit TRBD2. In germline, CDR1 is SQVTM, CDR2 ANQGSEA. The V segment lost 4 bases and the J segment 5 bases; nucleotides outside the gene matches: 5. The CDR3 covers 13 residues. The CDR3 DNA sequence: TGCAGCGTTGCGGGAGGAAAAAACAATGAGCAGTTCTTC. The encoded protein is CSVAGGKNNEQFF.